This entry concerns a single T cell receptor (beta chain). TEMRA cells were FACS-enriched, unlike CD8+ and CD4+ T cells, which were negatively isolated. These data come from a study of CD8 T cells in Susac syndrome. This CDR3 spans 15 amino acids. Germline V gene data show CDR1 as SGHRS and CDR2 as YFSETQ. V dropped 4 bases and J dropped 2 bases, with 14 bases sitting between them. Random hexamers primed reverse transcription of roughly 0.5 to 1 ug RNA. TCRdb analysed the immunoSEQ multiplex PCR reads with MiXCR anew, one entry per CDR3 protein. The sample has roughly 250,000 distinct CDR3 sequences, less than 96% seen once.

The source material was CD4+ T cells from PBMCs. The chain recombines TRBV5-1 with TRBJ2-3; D perhaps matches TRBD1 (5 bases). The sequence was collected from a human donor with Susac syndrome. Here the CDR3 reads CASSIHDRNTDTQYF. The CDR3 DNA reads TGCGCCAGCAGCATACATGACAGAAACACAGATACGCAGTATTTT.